This T cell receptor beta chain was identified in a study of T cell responses to AZD1222 COVID-19 vaccine. The study, taken as a whole, reports: Spike-specific TCR breadth and depth rose after two AZD1222 doses. Donors were chiefly white British, with a greater number of females, and clonal diversity was perhaps underestimated. Seropositive AZD1222 recipients at baseline numbered only five or six.

This clone was observed a few times. Its antigen is still unknown. Clones were sequenced by immunoSEQ multiplex PCR, and TCRdb holds only the in-frame ones, with some missing. The repertoire has about 150,000 clones, 86% of them found once; the top ten carry about 5.1%. The TCR originated in an adult in good health. Here the sequenced sample was peripheral blood, taken on day 0 of MenACWY control vaccination.

The CDR3 region is CAFGRGSYEQYF. For the CDR3, the DNA is TGTGCCTTTGGGAGGGGGTCCTACGAGCAGTACTTC. V is TRBV30 and J is TRBJ2-7; possibly TRBD2 for D (7 bases). CDR1 is GTSNPN and CDR2 is SVGIG in the germline V gene (reference sequence). The V end was cut by 7 bases, the J end by 1 base, with 11 bases between. The CDR3 is 12 residues long.